This T cell receptor beta chain is drawn from a study of molecular identifiers for immune sequencing clone quantification. Germline values: CDR1 LNHDA, CDR2 SQIVND (reference sequence). Trimming cost V 3 bases and J 3 bases, with 9 bases left between them. This CDR3 has 13 amino acids. TCRdb re-called the PCR reads through MiXCR, storing one row per CDR3 protein. The profile shows approximately 630,000 distinct CDR3 sequences, about 25% of them singletons. Sequencing was done on a sample of naive CD8+ T cells from blood, with Jurkat cell RNA spiked in. Indicated subset: FACS-sorted CD8+CD4-CCR7+CD45RA+ naive T cells. This sequence originates from a human donor in good health. Some libraries in this study had Jurkat cell RNA spiked in. J is TRBJ2-7 and V is TRBV19; unclear D gene. As DNA, the CDR3 is TGTGCCAGTAGTATGGTGTATGGCTACGAGCAGTACTTC. Translation gives CASSMVYGYEQYF.